This T cell receptor (beta chain) is drawn from a study of blood T cells in healthy people across ages. A second 7 to 11 cycle PCR used barcoded and J-beta primers. TCRdb recomputed calls from the 5' RACE reads with MiXCR, one row per CDR3 protein. The sample consists of around 780,000 distinct CDR3 sequences, around 24% of them appearing once. Germline CDR1 is GTSNPN and CDR2 is SVGIG (reference sequence). The V end lost 0 bases, the J end lost 2 bases, and 7 bases lay between the germline ends. The CDR3 is 13 amino acids. The same data also went into a second study, on T cells of mothers and their children. As reported in that work: The authors used all extracted RNA for cDNA synthesis, at approximately 1.5 ug per 15 ul. Slightly, though not significantly, more overlap was seen in related than in unrelated mother-child pairs. No clone of persistent microchimeric T cells was detected.

V and J are TRBV30 and TRBJ1-2; D gene ambiguous. The material sequenced was blood. This TCR was recovered from a boy between 10 and 17 years old in good health. This chain's CDR3 is CAWSVALNYGYTF. In DNA, the CDR3 is TGTGCCTGGAGTGTTGCTCTAAACTATGGCTACACCTTC.